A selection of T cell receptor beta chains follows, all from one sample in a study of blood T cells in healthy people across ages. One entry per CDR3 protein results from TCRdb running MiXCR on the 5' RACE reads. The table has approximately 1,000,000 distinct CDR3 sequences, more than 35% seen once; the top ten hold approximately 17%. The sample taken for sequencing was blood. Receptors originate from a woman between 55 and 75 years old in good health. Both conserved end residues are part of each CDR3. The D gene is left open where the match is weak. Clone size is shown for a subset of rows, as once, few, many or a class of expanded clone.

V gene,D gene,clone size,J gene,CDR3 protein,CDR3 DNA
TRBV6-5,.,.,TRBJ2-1,CASSYWPDEQFF,TGTGCCAGCAGTTACTGGCCGGATGAGCAGTTCTTC
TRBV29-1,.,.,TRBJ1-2,CSASLVAVCGYTF,TGCAGCGCCTCCCTGGTGGCAGTTTGTGGCTACACCTTC
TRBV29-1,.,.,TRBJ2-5,CSVDLGLDQETQYF,TGCAGCGTTGACCTGGGCCTGGACCAAGAGACCCAGTACTTC
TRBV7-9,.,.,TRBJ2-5,CASSLGSGKAETQYF,TGTGCCAGCAGCTTAGGGTCGGGGAAGGCGGAGACCCAGTACTTC
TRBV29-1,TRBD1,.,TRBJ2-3,CSVPSTGITDTQYF,TGCAGCGTTCCCTCGACAGGGATTACAGATACGCAGTATTTT
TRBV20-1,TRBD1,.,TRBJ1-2,CSASPGGHGYTF,TGCAGTGCTAGCCCAGGGGGCCATGGCTACACCTTC
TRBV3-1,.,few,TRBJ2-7,CASSQDPTLSYEQYF,TGTGCCAGCAGCCAAGATCCAACGCTATCCTACGAGCAGTACTTC
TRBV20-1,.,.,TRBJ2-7,CSARDPAGGEQYF,TGCAGTGCTAGAGATCCAGCGGGCGGTGAGCAGTACTTC
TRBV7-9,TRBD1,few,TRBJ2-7,CASSSTGEIPYEQYF,TGTGCCAGCAGCTCCACAGGGGAGATCCCCTACGAGCAGTACTTC
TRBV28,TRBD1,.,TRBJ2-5,CASSLGQGARAQETQYF,TGTGCCAGCAGTTTAGGACAGGGGGCGAGGGCCCAAGAGACCCAGTACTTC
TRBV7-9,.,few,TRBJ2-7,CASSPPGKVYEQYF,TGTGCCAGCAGCCCCCCAGGGAAGGTCTACGAGCAGTACTTC
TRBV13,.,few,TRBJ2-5,CASSSLPIQETQYF,TGTGCCAGCAGCTCCCTTCCAATCCAAGAGACCCAGTACTTC
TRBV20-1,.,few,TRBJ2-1,CSASALYRRSYNEQFF,TGCAGTGCTAGTGCCCTGTACCGGAGGTCGTACAATGAGCAGTTCTTC
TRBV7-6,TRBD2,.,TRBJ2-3,CASSLAIAGLASGTQYF,TGTGCCAGCAGCTTAGCGATCGCGGGACTAGCGTCTGGTACGCAGTATTTT
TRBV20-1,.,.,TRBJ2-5,CSADTSGTQYF,TGCAGTGCTGATACTTCCGGGACCCAGTACTTC
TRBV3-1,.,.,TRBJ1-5,CASSLSAGGFGNQPQHF,TGTGCCAGCAGCCTCTCAGCCGGGGGATTCGGCAATCAGCCCCAGCATTTT
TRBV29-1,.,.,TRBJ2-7,CSVEDGVHYF,TGCAGCGTCGAGGACGGTGTTCACTACTTC
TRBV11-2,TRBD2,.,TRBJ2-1,CASSLGIEGLAVNEQFF,TGTGCCAGCAGCTTAGGGATTGAGGGACTAGCGGTCAATGAGCAGTTCTTC
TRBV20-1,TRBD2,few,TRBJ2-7,CSATPTSGLSYEQYF,TGCAGTGCTACCCCCACTAGCGGCCTCTCCTACGAGCAGTACTTC
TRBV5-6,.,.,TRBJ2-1,CASSLAPLANEQFF,TGTGCCAGCAGCTTGGCCCCACTAGCAAATGAGCAGTTCTTC
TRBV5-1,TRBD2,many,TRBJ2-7,CASSETSEIYEQYF,TGCGCCAGCAGCGAAACTAGCGAGATCTACGAGCAGTACTTC
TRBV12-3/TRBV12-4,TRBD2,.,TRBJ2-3,CASSFAGGPITDTQYF,TGTGCCAGCAGTTTTGCGGGAGGCCCAATCACAGATACGCAGTATTTT
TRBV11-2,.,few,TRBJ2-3,CASTLPGRDTQYF,TGTGCCAGCACCCTCCCGGGGCGCGATACGCAGTATTTT
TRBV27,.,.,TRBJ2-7,CASSIELASSYNEQYF,TGTGCCAGCAGTATAGAGCTAGCGAGCTCCTACAATGAGCAGTACTTC
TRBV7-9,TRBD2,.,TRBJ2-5,CASSQPRSGRSPQETQYF,TGTGCCAGCAGCCAGCCCCGTAGCGGGAGATCCCCACAAGAGACCCAGTACTTC
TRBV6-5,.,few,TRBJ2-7,CASSYVNGYEQYF,TGTGCCAGCAGTTACGTCAATGGGTACGAGCAGTACTTC
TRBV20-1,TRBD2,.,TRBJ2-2,CSARDFTSGNTGELFF,TGCAGTGCTAGAGATTTTACTAGCGGAAATACCGGGGAGCTGTTTTTT
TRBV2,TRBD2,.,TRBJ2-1,CASGGTSLYNEQFF,TGTGCCAGCGGTGGGACTAGCCTATACAATGAGCAGTTCTTC
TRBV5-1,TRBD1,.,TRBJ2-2,CASSPRTGATTGELFF,TGCGCCAGCAGTCCCCGGACAGGGGCCACCACCGGGGAGCTGTTTTTT
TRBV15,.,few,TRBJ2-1,CATSRDLPGASYNEQFF,TGTGCCACCAGCAGAGATCTACCGGGAGCATCCTACAATGAGCAGTTCTTC
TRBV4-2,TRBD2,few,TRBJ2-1,CASSQNRLAGGLGEQFF,TGTGCCAGCAGCCAAAATAGACTAGCGGGAGGACTAGGTGAGCAGTTCTTC